This T cell receptor (beta chain) comes out of a study of blood T cell repertoires in COVID-19 (dated by TCRdb to the early 2020s). Regarding the research as a whole: Collaborator samples came from the United States, Italy and Spain and covered acute and convalescent phases of COVID-19. The prospective study material was composed of cDNA or gDNA derived from T cells, B-cell-depleted T cells, or PBMCs. The dataset comprised deeply sampled blood TCRbeta repertoires from subjects exposed to, actively infected with, or recovered from COVID-19. The repertoires were released in a freely available public database intended as a resource for research on the immune response to SARS-CoV-2. The samples were drawn from two sources: the first 160 participants of the ongoing ImmuneRACE study, and 1,200 or so subjects contributed by 6 global collaborators. Nearly every sample came with metadata listing a de-identified subject ID, COVID-19 status, age in years and sex. Where available, HLA class I and class II types were obtained from metadata supplied by the sample provider rather than from assay-based typing.

Whole blood was collected in K2EDTA tubes by collaborating institutions according to the institutions' own protocols. For TCRbeta analysis, collaborator samples were shipped as frozen whole blood, as isolated PBMCs, or as DNA extracted from either sample type. The immunoSEQ Assay, a bias-controlled multiplex PCR, was used to amplify TCRbeta CDR3 regions from genomic DNA. As for how the authors treated the data: Within the assay, amplification of reference gene primers was used to estimate how many nucleated cells each sample contained. Sequence reads were collapsed and filtered to measure the absolute abundance of every unique TCRbeta CDR3 rearrangement. For each sample, productive Simpson clonality was calculated as the square root of Simpson's diversity index across productive rearrangements. The source is immuneACCESS, and TCRdb retained only in-frame sequences with V and J called. Part of the clones is not carried over; for the studies checked, unresolved V genes explain less than half of this, and the remainder is unexplained. V and J calls and clone size follow that table, whereas D and trimming were derived from the DNA. This sample lists approximately 320,000 clones; 85% were detected once. The ten top clones hold around 6.9% of the sample.

Overall study results and their limits: Clinical and demographic metadata were provided uncurated, with the amount varying by source and participant.

This clone has only a few counts. No antigen is known for it. No base quality values were provided; no much bigger clone lies one nucleotide off. The CDR3 runs 13 residues from the cysteine to the phenylalanine. Only CDR3 DNA remains: 39 bases, in frame from the first base. Sequences SGHRS (CDR1) and YFSETQ (CDR2) are obtained from the germline V gene. V is reduced by 3 bases and J by 3 bases, leaving a spacing of 9 bases between them. Input material: peripheral blood. This TCR derives from a human donor in a cohort sampled during active COVID-19. The chain is encoded by TRBV5-1 joined to TRBJ1-1; D gene: possibly TRBD1, on 5 matching bases. The CDR3 is CASSSEGHTEAFF. The DNA sequence reads TGCGCCAGCAGCTCGGAGGGACACACTGAAGCTTTCTTT.